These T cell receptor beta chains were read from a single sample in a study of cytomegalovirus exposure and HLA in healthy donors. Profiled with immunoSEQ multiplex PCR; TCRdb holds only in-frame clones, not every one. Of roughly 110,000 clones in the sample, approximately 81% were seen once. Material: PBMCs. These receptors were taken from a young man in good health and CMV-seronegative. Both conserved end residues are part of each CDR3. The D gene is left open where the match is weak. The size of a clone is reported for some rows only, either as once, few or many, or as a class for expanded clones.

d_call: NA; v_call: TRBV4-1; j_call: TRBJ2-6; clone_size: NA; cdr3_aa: CASSQSHGGSGANVLTF; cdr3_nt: TGCGCCAGCAGCCAATCTCACGGAGGGTCTGGGGCCAACGTCCTGACTTTC
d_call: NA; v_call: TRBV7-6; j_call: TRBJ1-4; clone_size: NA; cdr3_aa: CASCPSPAQGSNEKLFF; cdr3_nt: TGTGCCAGCTGTCCATCACCCGCCCAGGGTTCTAATGAAAAACTGTTTTTT
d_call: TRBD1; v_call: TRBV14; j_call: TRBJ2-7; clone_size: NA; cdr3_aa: CASSQLGTVTYEQYF; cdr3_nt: TGTGCCAGCAGCCAATTGGGGACAGTAACCTACGAGCAGTACTTC
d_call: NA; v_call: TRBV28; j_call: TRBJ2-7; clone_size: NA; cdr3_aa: CASSPPEGVQDEQYF; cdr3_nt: TGTGCCAGCAGCCCTCCCGAGGGGGTCCAGGACGAGCAGTACTTC
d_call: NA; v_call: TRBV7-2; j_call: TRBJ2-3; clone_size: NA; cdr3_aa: CASSPHEGGTDTQYF; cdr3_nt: TGTGCCAGCAGCCCCCATGAGGGAGGAACAGATACGCAGTATTTT
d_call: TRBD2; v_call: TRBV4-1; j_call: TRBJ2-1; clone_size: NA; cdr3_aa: CASTHGPGGANEQFF; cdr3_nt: TGCGCCAGCACCCATGGGCCGGGAGGGGCCAATGAGCAGTTCTTC
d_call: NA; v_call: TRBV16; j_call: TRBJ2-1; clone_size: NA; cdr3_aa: CASRGGASRGSYNEQFF; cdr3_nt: TGTGCCAGCAGAGGCGGGGCCTCGCGGGGCTCCTACAATGAGCAGTTCTTC
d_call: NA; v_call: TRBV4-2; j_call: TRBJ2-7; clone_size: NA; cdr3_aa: CASSHFARSNEQYF; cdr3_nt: TGTGCCAGCAGCCATTTTGCCAGGTCCAACGAGCAGTACTTC
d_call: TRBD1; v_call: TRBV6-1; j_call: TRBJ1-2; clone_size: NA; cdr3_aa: CASSLGQNYGYTF; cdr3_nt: TGTGCCAGCAGCCTGGGACAGAACTATGGCTACACCTTC
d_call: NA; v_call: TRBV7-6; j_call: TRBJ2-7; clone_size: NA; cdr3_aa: CASSPTGYEQYF; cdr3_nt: TGTGCCAGCAGCCCGACTGGTTACGAGCAGTACTTC
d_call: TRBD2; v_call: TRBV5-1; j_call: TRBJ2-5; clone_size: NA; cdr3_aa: CASSRGTSGTETQYF; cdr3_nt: TGCGCCAGCAGCAGAGGGACTAGCGGGACCGAGACCCAGTACTTC
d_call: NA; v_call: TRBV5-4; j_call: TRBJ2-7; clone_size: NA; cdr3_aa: CASRPGLSYEQYF; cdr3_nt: TGTGCCAGCAGACCGGGACTTTCCTACGAGCAGTACTTC
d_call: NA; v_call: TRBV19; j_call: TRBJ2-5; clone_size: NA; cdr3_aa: CASSIGIETQYF; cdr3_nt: TGTGCCAGTAGTATCGGGATCGAGACCCAGTACTTC
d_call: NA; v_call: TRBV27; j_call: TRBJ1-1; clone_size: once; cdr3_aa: CASSFWGVNTEAFF; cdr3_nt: TGTGCCAGCAGTTTCTGGGGGGTGAACACTGAAGCTTTCTTT
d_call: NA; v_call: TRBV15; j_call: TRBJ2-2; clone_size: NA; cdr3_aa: CATSRDLGGELFF; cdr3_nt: TGTGCCACCAGCAGAGATCTCGGCGGGGAGCTGTTTTTT
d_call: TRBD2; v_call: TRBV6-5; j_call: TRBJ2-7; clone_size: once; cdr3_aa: CASSYPGTSVYEQYF; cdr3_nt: TGTGCCAGCAGTTACCCCGGGACTAGCGTGTACGAGCAGTACTTC
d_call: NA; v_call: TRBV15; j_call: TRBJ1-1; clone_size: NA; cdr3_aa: CATSRGGADNTEAFF; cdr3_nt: TGTGCCACCAGCAGAGGGGGCGCGGATAATACTGAAGCTTTCTTT
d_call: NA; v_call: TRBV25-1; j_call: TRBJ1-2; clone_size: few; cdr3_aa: CASSGAQEWGYTF; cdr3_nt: TGTGCCAGCAGTGGAGCCCAAGAATGGGGCTACACCTTC
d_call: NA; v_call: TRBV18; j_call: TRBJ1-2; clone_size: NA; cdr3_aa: CASSPGSGKYGYTF; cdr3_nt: TGTGCCAGCTCCCCCGGGAGTGGAAAGTATGGCTACACCTTC
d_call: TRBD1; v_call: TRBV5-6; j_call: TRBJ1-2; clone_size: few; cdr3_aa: CASRPQRRISWGQGRGYTF; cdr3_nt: TGTGCCAGCAGACCACAACGACGCATCTCTTGGGGACAGGGGCGAGGCTACACCTTC
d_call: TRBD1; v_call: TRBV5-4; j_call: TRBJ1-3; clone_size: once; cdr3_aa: CASSRDRGPGNTIYF; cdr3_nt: TGTGCCAGCAGCCGAGACAGGGGGCCTGGAAACACCATATATTTT
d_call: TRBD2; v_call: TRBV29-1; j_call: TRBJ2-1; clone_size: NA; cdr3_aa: CSVEGIGLAGYNEQFF; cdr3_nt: TGCAGCGTTGAAGGTATCGGGCTAGCGGGGTACAATGAGCAGTTCTTC
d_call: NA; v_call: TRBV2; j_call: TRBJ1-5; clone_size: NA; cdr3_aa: CASSDPGMGPQHF; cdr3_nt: TGTGCCAGCAGTGATCCGGGGATGGGGCCCCAGCATTTT
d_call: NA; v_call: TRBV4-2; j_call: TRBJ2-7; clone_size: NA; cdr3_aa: CASSQGAGGGEQYF; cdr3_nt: TGTGCCAGCAGCCAAGGGGCTGGGGGCGGAGAGCAGTACTTC
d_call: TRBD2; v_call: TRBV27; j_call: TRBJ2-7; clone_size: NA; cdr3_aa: CASRGGSSYEQYF; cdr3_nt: TGTGCCAGCCGGGGGGGGAGCTCCTACGAGCAGTACTTC
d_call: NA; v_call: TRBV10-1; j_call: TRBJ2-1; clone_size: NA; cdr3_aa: CASSESIPGFTSNPYEQFF; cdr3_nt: TGCGCCAGCAGTGAGTCGATCCCAGGTTTTACATCCAATCCCTATGAGCAGTTCTTC
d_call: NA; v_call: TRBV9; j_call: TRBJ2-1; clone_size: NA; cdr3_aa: CASSVSGEQFF; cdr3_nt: TGTGCCAGCAGCGTATCAGGTGAGCAGTTCTTC
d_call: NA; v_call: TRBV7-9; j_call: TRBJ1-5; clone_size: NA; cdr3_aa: CASSLGVDQPQHF; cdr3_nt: TGTGCCAGCAGCTTAGGAGTCGATCAGCCCCAGCATTTT
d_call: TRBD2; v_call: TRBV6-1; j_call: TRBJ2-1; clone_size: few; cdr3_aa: CASSVSGPGQNEQFF; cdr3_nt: TGTGCCAGCAGTGTTAGCGGGCCTGGCCAGAATGAGCAGTTCTTC
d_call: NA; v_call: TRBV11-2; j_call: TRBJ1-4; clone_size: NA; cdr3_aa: CASSPLRGKLFF; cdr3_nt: TGTGCCAGCAGCCCCCTCCGGGGAAAACTGTTTTTT
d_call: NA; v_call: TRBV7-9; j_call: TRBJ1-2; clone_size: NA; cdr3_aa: CASSPTTGYTWYGYTF; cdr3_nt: TGTGCCAGCAGCCCCACTACAGGCTATACCTGGTATGGCTACACCTTC
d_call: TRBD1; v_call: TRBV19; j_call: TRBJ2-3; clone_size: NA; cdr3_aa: CASSVGQGGDTQYF; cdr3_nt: TGTGCCAGTAGTGTCGGACAGGGGGGAGATACGCAGTATTTT
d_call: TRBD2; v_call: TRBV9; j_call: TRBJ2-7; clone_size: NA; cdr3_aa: CASSAAGRGPPYEQYF; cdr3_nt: TGTGCCAGCAGCGCCGCCGGGAGGGGCCCCCCCTACGAGCAGTACTTC
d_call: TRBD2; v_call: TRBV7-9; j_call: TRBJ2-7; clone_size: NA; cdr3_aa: CASSLGGLAGPKQYF; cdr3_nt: TGTGCCAGCAGCTTGGGGGGACTAGCGGGCCCCAAGCAGTACTTC
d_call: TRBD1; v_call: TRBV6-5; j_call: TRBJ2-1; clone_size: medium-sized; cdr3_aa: CASSAGQDYNEQFF; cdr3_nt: TGTGCCAGCAGTGCGGGACAGGATTACAATGAGCAGTTCTTC
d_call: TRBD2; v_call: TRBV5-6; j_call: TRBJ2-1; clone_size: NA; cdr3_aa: CASSLGGTSGHNEQFF; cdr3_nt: TGTGCCAGCAGCTTGGGCGGGACTAGCGGTCACAATGAGCAGTTCTTC
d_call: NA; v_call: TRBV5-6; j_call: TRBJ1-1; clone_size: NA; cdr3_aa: CASSWGWQGGTEAFF; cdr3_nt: TGTGCCAGCAGCTGGGGATGGCAGGGTGGCACTGAAGCTTTCTTT
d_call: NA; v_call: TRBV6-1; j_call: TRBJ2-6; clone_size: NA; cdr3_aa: CASRWANVLTF; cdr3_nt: TGTGCCTCGCGGTGGGCCAACGTCCTGACTTTC
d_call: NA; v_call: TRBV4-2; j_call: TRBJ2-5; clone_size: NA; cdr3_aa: CASSQDLGSGETQYF; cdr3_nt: TGTGCCAGCAGCCAAGATCTAGGTAGCGGAGAGACCCAGTACTTC
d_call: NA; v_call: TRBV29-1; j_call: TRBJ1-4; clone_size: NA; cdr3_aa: CSVLGGGVEKLFF; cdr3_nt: TGCAGCGTCCTCGGTGGCGGGGTTGAAAAACTGTTTTTT
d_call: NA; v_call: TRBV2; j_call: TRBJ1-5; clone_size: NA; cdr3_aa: CASSSETPGKGQPQHF; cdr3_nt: TGTGCCAGCAGTTCAGAAACCCCAGGGAAGGGTCAGCCCCAGCATTTT
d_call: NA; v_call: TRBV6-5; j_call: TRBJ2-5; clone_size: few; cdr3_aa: CASHRRVRETQYF; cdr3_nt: TGTGCCAGCCATAGGAGGGTGCGAGAGACCCAGTACTTC
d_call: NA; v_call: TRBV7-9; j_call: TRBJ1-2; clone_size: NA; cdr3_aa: CASSLRGTSYGYTF; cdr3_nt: TGTGCCAGCAGCTTAAGGGGCACGAGCTATGGCTACACCTTC
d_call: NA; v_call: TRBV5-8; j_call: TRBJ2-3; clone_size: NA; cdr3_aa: CATAGLGTGSTDTQYF; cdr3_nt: TGTGCAACAGCAGGCTTAGGGACTGGGAGCACAGATACGCAGTATTTT
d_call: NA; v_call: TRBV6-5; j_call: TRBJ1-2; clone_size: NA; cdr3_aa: CASSRTANYGYTF; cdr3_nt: TGTGCCAGCAGCCGGACAGCGAACTATGGCTACACCTTC
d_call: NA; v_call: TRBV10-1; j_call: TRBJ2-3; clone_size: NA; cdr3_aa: CASSESGTHRTDTQYF; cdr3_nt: TGCGCCAGCAGTGAATCCGGGACTCACCGCACAGATACGCAGTATTTT
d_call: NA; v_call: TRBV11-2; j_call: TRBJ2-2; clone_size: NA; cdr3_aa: CASSLSEGVGELFF; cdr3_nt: TGTGCCAGCAGCTTATCTGAGGGTGTCGGGGAGCTGTTTTTT
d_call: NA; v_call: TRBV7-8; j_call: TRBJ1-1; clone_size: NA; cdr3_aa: CASSLVSGPNTEAFF; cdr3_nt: TGTGCCAGCAGCTTAGTAAGCGGACCGAACACTGAAGCTTTCTTT
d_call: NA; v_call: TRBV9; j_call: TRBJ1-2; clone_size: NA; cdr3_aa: CASSAGRVYGYTF; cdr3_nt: TGTGCCAGCAGTGCTGGCCGGGTCTATGGCTACACCTTC